This T cell receptor (beta chain) appears in the sequencing data of a study of cytomegalovirus exposure and HLA in healthy donors. A multiplex PCR was run with 60 Vbeta primers and 13 Jbeta primers. Method: immunoSEQ multiplex PCR; TCRdb's copy keeps in-frame clones and lacks some. The table shows around 170,000 clones, with about 84% occurring only once. Overall study findings and caveats: Cytomegalovirus association was listed for about 170 TCR beta chains. A further, later analysis showed that HLA-associated TCR beta chains (compared with equally common others) were more clonally expanded.

On this clone: Its cognate antigen is unknown.

Sequenced sample: PBMCs. The TCR sequence derives from a man aged 45-65 years in good health and CMV-seronegative.

Here the CDR3 DNA reads TGTGCCAGTCAGCCGGGAGGGCCCTATAGCAATCAGCCCCAGCATTTT. This translates into CASQPGGPYSNQPQHF. V usage is TRBV19 and J usage is TRBJ1-5; D unclear. Germline CDR1 and CDR2: LNHDA and SQIVND (reference sequence). V lost 8 bases to trimming and J lost 0 bases, with 17 bases between them. This CDR3 comprises 16 residues.